Listed below are T cell receptor beta chains from one sample, sequenced in a study of blood T cell repertoires in COVID-19. The method was immunoSEQ multiplex PCR; TCRdb's version includes in-frame clones alone and lacks a portion of them. The data show some 190,000 clones, with more than 75% seen just once and around 7.8% held by the top ten. Input material: peripheral blood. These receptors were taken from a woman aged 60 to 75 with COVID-19, enrolled during active disease. Both conserved end residues are trimmed from each CDR3.

CDR3 length: 12; V gene: TRBV9; J gene: TRBJ1-1; CDR3 protein: ASSVVAVNTEAF
CDR3 length: 13; V gene: TRBV4-1; J gene: TRBJ2-3; CDR3 protein: ASSQDGGGRDTQY
CDR3 length: 15; V gene: TRBV15; J gene: TRBJ2-3; CDR3 protein: ATSRVASAKGTDTQY
CDR3 length: 12; V gene: TRBV19; J gene: TRBJ1-5; CDR3 protein: ASNFLDSNQPQH
CDR3 length: 12; V gene: TRBV28; J gene: TRBJ2-1; CDR3 protein: ASHKTGSYNEQF
CDR3 length: 14; V gene: TRBV14; J gene: TRBJ2-1; CDR3 protein: ASRIPGAISYNEQF
CDR3 length: 13; V gene: TRBV28; J gene: TRBJ1-2; CDR3 protein: ASSLSTRMVLGYT
CDR3 length: 14; V gene: TRBV15; J gene: TRBJ2-2; CDR3 protein: ATSRDWAGGPGELF
CDR3 length: 13; V gene: TRBV6-5; J gene: TRBJ2-7; CDR3 protein: ASSSSGLPYNEQY
CDR3 length: 13; V gene: TRBV10-2; J gene: TRBJ1-4; CDR3 protein: ASYETGGAVEKLF
CDR3 length: 12; V gene: TRBV27; J gene: TRBJ1-5; CDR3 protein: ASSPAQGHQPQH
CDR3 length: 12; V gene: TRBV19; J gene: TRBJ2-1; CDR3 protein: ASSAAGRYNEQF
CDR3 length: 14; V gene: TRBV6-2/TRBV6-3; J gene: TRBJ2-7; CDR3 protein: ASSYLGTGFDIEQY
CDR3 length: 14; V gene: TRBV5-4; J gene: TRBJ1-1; CDR3 protein: ASSLPGTGRGTEAF
CDR3 length: 10; V gene: TRBV28; J gene: TRBJ1-1; CDR3 protein: ASSNYRGRAF
CDR3 length: 14; V gene: TRBV5-4; J gene: TRBJ2-5; CDR3 protein: ASRSDPGGRGETQY
CDR3 length: 13; V gene: TRBV6-5; J gene: TRBJ1-1; CDR3 protein: ASSYLRQVNTEAF
CDR3 length: 13; V gene: TRBV5-1; J gene: TRBJ2-7; CDR3 protein: ASSLAGTSLYEQY
CDR3 length: 14; V gene: TRBV5-4; J gene: TRBJ2-5; CDR3 protein: ASSLAIGTSRETQY
CDR3 length: 13; V gene: TRBV7-2; J gene: TRBJ2-1; CDR3 protein: ASSLALALGSEQF
CDR3 length: 13; V gene: TRBV6-5; J gene: TRBJ1-2; CDR3 protein: ASSYSPGGRGSYT
CDR3 length: 12; V gene: TRBV6-4; J gene: TRBJ1-4; CDR3 protein: ASSELAGGEKLF
CDR3 length: 13; V gene: TRBV2; J gene: TRBJ1-5; CDR3 protein: ASRRDNQWPQPQH
CDR3 length: 12; V gene: TRBV30; J gene: TRBJ2-5; CDR3 protein: AWGSDREWETQY
CDR3 length: 14; V gene: TRBV4-1; J gene: TRBJ1-2; CDR3 protein: ASSQVTQVPNYGYT